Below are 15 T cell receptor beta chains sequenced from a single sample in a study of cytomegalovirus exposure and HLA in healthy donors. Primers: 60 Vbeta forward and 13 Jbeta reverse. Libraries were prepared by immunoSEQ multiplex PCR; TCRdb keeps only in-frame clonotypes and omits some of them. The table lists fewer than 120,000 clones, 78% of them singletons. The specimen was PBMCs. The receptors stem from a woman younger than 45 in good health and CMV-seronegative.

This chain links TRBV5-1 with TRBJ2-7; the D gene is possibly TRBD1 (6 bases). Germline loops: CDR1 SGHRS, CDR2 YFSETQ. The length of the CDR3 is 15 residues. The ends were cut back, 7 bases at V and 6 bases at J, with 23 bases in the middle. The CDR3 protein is CASRVGGGSSGEQYF. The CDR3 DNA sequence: TGCGCCAGCCGGGTTGGGGGCGGCAGCAGCGGCGAGCAGTACTTC.

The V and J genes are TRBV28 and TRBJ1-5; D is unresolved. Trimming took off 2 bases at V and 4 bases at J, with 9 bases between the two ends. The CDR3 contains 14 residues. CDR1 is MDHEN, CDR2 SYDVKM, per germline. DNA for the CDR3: TGTGCCAGCAGTTTAAGACAAATAAATCAGCCCCAGCATTTT. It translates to CASSLRQINQPQHF.

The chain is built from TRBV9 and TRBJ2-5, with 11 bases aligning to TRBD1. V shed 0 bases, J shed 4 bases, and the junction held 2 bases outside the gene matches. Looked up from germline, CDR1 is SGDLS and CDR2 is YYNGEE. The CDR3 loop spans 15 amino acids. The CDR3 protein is CASSVDGTGGETQYF. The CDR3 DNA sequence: TGTGCCAGCAGCGTAGACGGGACAGGGGGAGAGACCCAGTACTTC. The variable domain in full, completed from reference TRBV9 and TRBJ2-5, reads DSGVTQTPKHLITATGQRVTLRCSPRSGDLSVYWYQQSLDQGLQFLIQYYNGEERAKGNILERFSAQQFPDLHSELNLSSLELGDSALYFCASSVDGTGGETQYFGPGTRLLVL.

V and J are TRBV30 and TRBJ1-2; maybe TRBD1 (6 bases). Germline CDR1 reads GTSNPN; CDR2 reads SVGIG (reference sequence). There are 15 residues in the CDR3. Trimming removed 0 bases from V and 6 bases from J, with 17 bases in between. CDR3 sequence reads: CAWSVSGTAGDGYTF. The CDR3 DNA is TGTGCCTGGAGTGTATCAGGTACGGCAGGGGATGGCTACACCTTC.

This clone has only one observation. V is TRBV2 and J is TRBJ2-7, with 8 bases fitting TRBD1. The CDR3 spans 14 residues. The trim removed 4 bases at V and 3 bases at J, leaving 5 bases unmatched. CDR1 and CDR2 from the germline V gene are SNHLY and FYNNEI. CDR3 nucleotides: TGTGCCAGCAGTGTTACGACAGGGGACTACGAGCAGTACTTC. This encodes CASSVTTGDYEQYF.

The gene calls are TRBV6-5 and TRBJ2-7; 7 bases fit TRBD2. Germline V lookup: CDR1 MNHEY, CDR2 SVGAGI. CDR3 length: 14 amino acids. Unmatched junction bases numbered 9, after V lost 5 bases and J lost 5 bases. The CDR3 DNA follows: TGTGCCAGCAGTGTCGGACTAGAAATCAACGAGCAGTACTTC. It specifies CASSVGLEINEQYF.

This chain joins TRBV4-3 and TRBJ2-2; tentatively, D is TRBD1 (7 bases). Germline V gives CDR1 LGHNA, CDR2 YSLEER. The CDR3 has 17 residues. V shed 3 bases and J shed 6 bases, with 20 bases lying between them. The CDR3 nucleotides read TGCGCCAGCAGCCACGGGGGAACAGGGGCGGGGTCCGGGGAGCTGTTTTTT. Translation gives CASSHGGTGAGSGELFF.

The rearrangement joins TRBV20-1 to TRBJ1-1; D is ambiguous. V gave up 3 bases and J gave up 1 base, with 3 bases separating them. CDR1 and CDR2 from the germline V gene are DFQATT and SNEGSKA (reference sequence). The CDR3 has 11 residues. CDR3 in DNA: TGCAGTGCTAGGCGGAACACTGAAGCTTTCTTT. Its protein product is CSARRNTEAFF.

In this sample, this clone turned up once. CDR3 DNA sequence: TGCGCCAGCTTCCACGGGTCTAGTGGGGCCAACGTCCTGACTTTC. Protein product: CASFHGSSGANVLTF. The genes are TRBV5-1 and TRBJ2-6; D unclear. Germline CDR1 is SGHRS and CDR2 is YFSETQ. V was clipped by 7 bases and J by 3 bases, with 14 bases between them. The CDR3 is 15 residues long.

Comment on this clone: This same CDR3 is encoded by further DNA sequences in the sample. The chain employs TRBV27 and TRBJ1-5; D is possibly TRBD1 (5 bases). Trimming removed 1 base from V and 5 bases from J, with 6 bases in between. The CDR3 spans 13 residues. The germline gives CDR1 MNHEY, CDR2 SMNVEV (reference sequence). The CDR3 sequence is CASSLWGDQPQHF. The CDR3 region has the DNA TGTGCCAGCAGTTTATGGGGGGATCAGCCCCAGCATTTT.

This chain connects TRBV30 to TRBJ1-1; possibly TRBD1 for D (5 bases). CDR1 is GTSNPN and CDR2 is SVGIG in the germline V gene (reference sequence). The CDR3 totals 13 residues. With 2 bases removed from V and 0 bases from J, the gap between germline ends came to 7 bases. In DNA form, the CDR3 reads TGTGCCTGGAGTTGGGGCCTGAACACTGAAGCTTTCTTT. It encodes CAWSWGLNTEAFF.

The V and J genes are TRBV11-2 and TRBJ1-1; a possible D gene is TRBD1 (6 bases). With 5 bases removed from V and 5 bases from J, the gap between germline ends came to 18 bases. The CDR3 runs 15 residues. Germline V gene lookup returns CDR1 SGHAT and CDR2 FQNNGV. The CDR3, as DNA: TGTGCCAGCAGCGTCCCATTGGGAGGGGGGACTGAAGCTTTCTTT. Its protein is CASSVPLGGGTEAFF.

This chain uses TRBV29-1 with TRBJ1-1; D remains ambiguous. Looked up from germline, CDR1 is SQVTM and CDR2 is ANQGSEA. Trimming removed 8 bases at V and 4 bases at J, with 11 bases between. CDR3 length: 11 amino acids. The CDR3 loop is CSSITVTEAFF. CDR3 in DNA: TGCAGCTCTATTACGGTCACTGAAGCTTTCTTT.

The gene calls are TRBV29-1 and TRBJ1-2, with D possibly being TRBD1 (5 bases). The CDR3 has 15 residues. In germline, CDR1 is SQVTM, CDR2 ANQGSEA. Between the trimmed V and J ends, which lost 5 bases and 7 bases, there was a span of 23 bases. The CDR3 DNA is TGCAGCGTTCGTCCCCAGGGCGGATTTGTGGGTGGCTACACCTTC. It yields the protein CSVRPQGGFVGGYTF.

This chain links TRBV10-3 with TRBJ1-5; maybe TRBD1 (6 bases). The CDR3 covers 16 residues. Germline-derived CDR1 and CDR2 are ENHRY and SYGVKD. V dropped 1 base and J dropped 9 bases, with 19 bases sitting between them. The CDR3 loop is CAISEYAGALTRPQHF. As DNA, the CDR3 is TGTGCCATCAGTGAGTATGCAGGGGCCCTCACCCGGCCCCAGCATTTT.